This TCR beta chain comes out of a study of T-cell reconstitution after alpha-beta-depleted transplantation in children. Construction of the TCRbeta library involved unique molecular identifiers. TCRdb processed the PCR reads anew with MiXCR; each CDR3 protein has one entry. This sample has hundreds of thousands of distinct CDR3 sequences; roughly 15% occur once, and the top ten carry approximately 1%. This clonotype has only a few counts. Just one base apart from a much larger clone, this may be a read error. The source is a human donor who donated a stem cell graft to a child with acute myeloid leukemia. This sample comprised PBMCs from the stem cell graft donor, obtained from the stem cell graft.

CDR3 sequence reads: CASSSQGAGNTIYF. CDR3 in DNA: TGTGCCAGCAGCTCACAGGGGGCTGGAAACACCATATATTTT. The rearrangement uses TRBV13 and TRBJ1-3; TRBD1 agrees at 8 bases. Unmatched junction bases numbered 1, after V lost 4 bases and J lost 2 bases. The CDR3 contains 14 residues. Germline V gives CDR1 PRHDT, CDR2 FYEKMQ (reference sequence).